This TCR beta chain was captured by sequencing in a study of tumor-infiltrating lymphocytes in oesophageal squamous cell carcinoma (dated by TCRdb to 2016 to 2017). Based on its abundance in the sample, this clonotype is medium-sized (0.01 to 0.1%). Its specific antigen is unknown. No base qualities exist here, and no much larger clone lies one base off it. Preparation of the library involved PCR. Sequencing was carried out with an Illumina HiSeq 2000. TCRdb applied fastp at Q25 and MiXCR to the public reads, then kept only in-frame beta chains. Identical CDR3 proteins give one entry, which carries the most common genes and DNA. This sample holds 15,000 to 20,000 distinct CDR3 sequences; 35% to 45% were observed only once. The top ten clones comprise about 10% of the sample. Inclusive of the bounding cysteine and phenylalanine, the CDR3 is 17 residues long. The entry retains the CDR3 DNA only, 51 bases that are in frame from base 1. Clipping removes 4 bases from V and 7 bases from J, with 15 as the unmatched junction base count. From the germline V gene, CDR1 is SGHVS and CDR2 is FQNEAQ.

Sequenced sample: normal esophageal tissue next to the tumor. The sequence joins TRBV7-8 to TRBJ2-5; 10 middle bases align to TRBD1. This sequence was found in a male donor with esophageal squamous cell carcinoma. The DNA sequence follows: TGTGCCAGCAGCTCCCCCTCGACAGGGGGCACTCGAGGGACCCAGTACTTC. It translates as CASSSPSTGGTRGTQYF.